One and the same sample provided the 5 T cell receptor beta chains below, sequenced in a study of blood T cell repertoires in COVID-19. Measured with immunoSEQ multiplex PCR; TCRdb has only the in-frame clones, and not every one. The table records under 100,000 clones, around 87% of them present only once. Sequencing was done on a sample of peripheral blood. The receptors come from a human donor in a cohort sampled during active COVID-19.

V and J are TRBV9 and TRBJ2-7; no definite D call. V lost 4 bases and J lost 2, with 13 bases in between. The V gene's germline CDR1 is SGDLS and CDR2 YYNGEE. The CDR3 has 14 residues. CDR3 loop: CASSPRSQTYEQYF. The CDR3 coding sequence is TGTGCCAGCAGCCCTAGATCCCAGACCTACGAGCAGTACTTC.

The chain employs TRBV7-3 and TRBJ2-1; no clear D gene. From germline, CDR1 is SGHTA and CDR2 FQGTGA. V shed 5 bases and J shed 0 bases, with 11 bases lying between them. The length of the CDR3 is 15 residues. CDR3 amino acids: CASSPRADSYNEQFF. For the CDR3, the DNA is TGTGCCAGCAGCCCCCGCGCGGACTCCTACAATGAGCAGTTCTTC.

V gene TRBV11-2 combines with J gene TRBJ1-2; D remains unclear. The CDR3 runs 16 residues. Germline CDR1 reads SGHAT; CDR2 reads FQNNGV. V lost 5 bases and J lost 0, with 16 bases in between. CDR3 sequence (DNA): TGTGCCAGCAGCCTAAATAACGTCCAGGCTAACTATGGCTACACCTTC. This codes for CASSLNNVQANYGYTF. Filled out from reference TRBV11-2 and TRBJ1-2, the complete variable domain reads EAGVAQSPRYKIIEKRQSVAFWCNPISGHATLYWYQQILGQGPKLLIQFQNNGVVDDSQLPKDRFSAERLKGVDSTLKIQPAKLEDSAVYLCASSLNNVQANYGYTFGSGTRLTVV.

The V and J genes are TRBV7-9 and TRBJ1-2, with TRBD1 matching over 7 bases. CDR3 length: 13 amino acids. Germline V gene sequence: CDR1 SEHNR, CDR2 FQNEAQ (reference sequence). With 4 bases clipped from V and 8 bases from J, the junction kept 7 bases outside the gene matches. Here the CDR3 DNA reads TGTGCCAGCAGCTCAGGGGGACTGTGGGGCTACACCTTC. Translation: CASSSGGLWGYTF. Full variable domain (remainder filled in from reference TRBV7-9 and TRBJ1-2): DTGVSQNPRHKITKRGQNVTFRCDPISEHNRLYWYRQTLGQGPEFLTYFQNEAQLEKSRLLSDRFSAERPKGSFSTLEIQRTEQGDSAMYLCASSSGGLWGYTFGSGTRLTVV.

This clone was detected a few times. This sequence joins TRBV6-5 and TRBJ1-6; perhaps TRBD1 as D (6 bases). Trimming took off 2 bases at V and 10 bases at J, with 15 bases between the two ends. The CDR3 runs to 15 residues. Germline V gene lookup returns CDR1 MNHEY and CDR2 SVGAGI. The CDR3 sequence: CASSYLQGPGSPLHF. The DNA of the CDR3 is TGTGCCAGCAGTTACCTTCAGGGGCCCGGGTCACCCCTCCACTTT.